This TCR beta chain came from a study of cytomegalovirus exposure and HLA in healthy donors. Study conclusions and caveats: Immune exposure information available was restricted to CMV serostatus. In a later analysis, at a false discovery rate of 0.05, fewer than 20,000 TCR beta sequences were associated with HLA alleles. Exclusion as indistinguishable affected some V segments, including TRBV6-2 and TRBV6-3.

The germline V and J ends were trimmed by 3 bases and 6 bases, with 11 bases remaining between them. The CDR3 totals 14 residues. In germline, CDR1 is LNHNV, CDR2 YYDKDF (reference sequence). The PCR had 60 Vbeta and 13 Jbeta primers. Using immunoSEQ multiplex PCR, the repertoire was profiled, and TCRdb retains in-frame clones only, with some absent. The sample has tens of thousands of clones, roughly 85% seen once. In regard to this clone: Its antigen is not identified.

Material for sequencing was PBMCs. V gene TRBV15 combines with J gene TRBJ2-2; D uncertain. The TCR sequence derives from a man aged 25 to 40 in good health and CMV-seronegative. Here the CDR3 DNA reads TGTGCCACCAGCAGGACGTATCGGGCCGGGGAGCTGTTTTTT. This encodes CATSRTYRAGELFF.